Here is one TCR beta chain with its context. Its specificity is unknown. The CDR3 contains 14 residues. The V gene's germline CDR1 is SGHAT and CDR2 FQNNGV. V lost 5 bases to trimming and J lost 0 bases, with 8 bases between them. The data were obtained in a study of cytomegalovirus exposure and HLA in healthy donors. Study results and caveats: Presence/absence analyses rested on an assumption that sequencing depth was roughly uniform across donors.

In the PCR, 60 Vbeta and 13 Jbeta primers were used. Generated by immunoSEQ multiplex PCR, the TCRdb table keeps only in-frame clones and is missing some. The repertoire holds more than 90,000 clones, with about three quarters as singletons. This clonotype originated in a human donor in good health. The chain combines TRBV11-2 with TRBJ1-5; tentatively, D is TRBD1 (5 bases). The sample taken for sequencing was PBMCs. The CDR3, as DNA: TGTGCCAGCAGCCAGGACATTAGCAATCAGCCCCAGCATTTT. This translates into CASSQDISNQPQHF.